This T cell receptor beta chain came from a study of PD-1 blockade in mismatch repair-deficient tumors. In the study overall: Patients had 12 mismatch repair-deficient cancer types, all previously treated and progressing. Study results and caveats: Tumor-resident clones, often undetectable pretreatment in blood, expanded then contracted after pembrolizumab.

The data were produced by immunoSEQ multiplex PCR, yet TCRdb's version contains in-frame clones alone and is incomplete. Among more than 40,000 clones listed, around 85% were seen once. Comments on this clone: Its matching antigen is unknown.

Germline CDR1 SGHTA, CDR2 FQGTGA. The CDR3 has 17 amino acids. Trimming left V 4 bases short and J 3 bases short, with 22 bases between. Mismatch repair deficiency was confirmed in all patients, by PCR or immunohistochemistry. This specimen consisted of peripheral blood, obtained approximately 20 weeks after starting pembrolizumab. The chain has TRBV7-3 and TRBJ2-7; maybe TRBD1 (5 bases). The sequence was collected from an adult with mismatch repair-deficient cancer. Written as DNA, the CDR3 is TGTGCCAGCAGCTCAACGCCAGGGCAGGGTTTTTACTACGAGCAGTACTTC. Protein product: CASSSTPGQGFYYEQYF.